A selection of T cell receptor beta chains follows, all from one sample in a study of blood T cell repertoires in COVID-19. Only in-frame clones appear in the TCRdb table, and some are missing; sequencing was by immunoSEQ multiplex PCR. This table holds approximately 290,000 clones, roughly 90% found once. Sequencing was performed on PBMCs or T cells enriched from blood (not recorded which). These receptors all come from a woman in her twenties or thirties who had recovered from COVID-19. Each CDR3 is given with its conserved first and last residue. D genes are given only for firm matches. Expanded clones get a size class; other rows say once, few or many, or leave the size out.

TRBV9,TRBJ1-3,.,TRBD1,CASSPQGGSGNTIYF,TGTGCCAGCAGCCCTCAGGGGGGATCTGGAAACACCATATATTTT
TRBV27,TRBJ2-7,.,.,CASSLGGHEQYF,TGTGCCAGCAGTTTAGGGGGCCACGAGCAGTACTTC
TRBV20-1,TRBJ2-1,.,.,CSASERLKPYNEQFF,TGCAGTGCTAGTGAGCGACTGAAACCGTACAATGAGCAGTTCTTC
TRBV7-2,TRBJ1-1,.,.,CASSLSGRGALNTEAFF,TGTGCCAGCAGCTTATCCGGCCGGGGGGCCCTGAACACTGAAGCTTTCTTT
TRBV4-1,TRBJ2-2,.,.,CASSPPGRGGELFF,TGCGCCAGCAGCCCACCCGGTCGGGGCGGGGAGCTGTTTTTT
TRBV24-1,TRBJ2-1,.,TRBD1,CATSADTGGTAYNEQFF,TGTGCCACCAGTGCCGATACAGGGGGTACAGCCTACAATGAGCAGTTCTTC
TRBV4-2,TRBJ1-2,.,TRBD1,CASSRETGAAGRYTF,TGTGCCAGCAGCCGTGAGACAGGGGCCGCTGGACGCTACACCTTC
TRBV7-2,TRBJ1-4,.,TRBD1,CASSPATGPGEKLFF,TGTGCCAGCAGCCCGGCGACAGGGCCTGGTGAAAAACTGTTTTTT
TRBV5-1,TRBJ2-3,once,.,CASSLERFTDTQYF,TGCGCCAGCAGCTTGGAGCGGTTCACAGATACGCAGTATTTT
TRBV28,TRBJ2-2,.,TRBD1,CASSPVHRGRTGELFF,TGTGCCAGCAGTCCAGTACACAGGGGCCGAACCGGGGAGCTGTTTTTT
TRBV19,TRBJ1-5,.,.,CASSMRDSNQPQHF,TGTGCCAGTAGTATGCGAGATAGCAATCAGCCCCAGCATTTT
TRBV28,TRBJ2-2,.,.,CASSFGGAANTGELFF,TGTGCCAGCAGTTTTGGAGGGGCCGCGAACACCGGGGAGCTGTTTTTT
TRBV19,TRBJ2-1,.,TRBD2,CASTESSGRTYNEQFF,TGTGCCAGTACCGAATCTAGCGGGAGGACCTACAATGAGCAGTTCTTC
TRBV5-4,TRBJ2-7,.,TRBD2,CASSPTSGRHEQYF,TGTGCCAGCAGCCCGACTAGCGGGAGACACGAGCAGTACTTC
TRBV7-8,TRBJ2-3,.,TRBD2,CASSLAGGPYESDTQYF,TGTGCCAGCAGCTTAGCGGGAGGGCCATACGAATCAGATACGCAGTATTTT
TRBV6-5,TRBJ1-5,.,.,CASSSGQSNQPQHF,TGTGCCAGCAGTTCTGGACAGAGCAATCAGCCCCAGCATTTT
TRBV7-3,TRBJ2-1,.,TRBD2,CASSLASRGLGPNEQFF,TGTGCCAGCAGCTTAGCAAGTAGGGGACTAGGACCCAATGAGCAGTTCTTC
TRBV5-4,TRBJ1-2,few,TRBD1,CASSLGGQGQANYGYTF,TGTGCCAGCAGCTTGGGCGGACAGGGGCAAGCTAACTATGGCTACACCTTC
TRBV30,TRBJ1-2,.,.,CAWILDRDYGYTF,TGTGCCTGGATCCTGGACAGAGACTATGGCTACACCTTC
TRBV4-3,TRBJ1-6,.,TRBD1,CASSASQGLYNSPLHF,TGCGCCAGCAGCGCATCACAGGGGTTGTATAATTCACCCCTCCACTTT
TRBV28,TRBJ2-1,.,TRBD1,CASSSRQGNEQFF,TGTGCCAGCAGTTCTCGACAGGGGAATGAGCAGTTCTTC
TRBV2,TRBJ1-4,.,TRBD1,CAGSGTGFEKLFF,TGTGCCGGCTCCGGGACAGGGTTTGAAAAACTGTTTTTT
TRBV4-1,TRBJ2-1,.,.,CASSQRRATEGAYNEQFF,TGCGCCAGCAGCCAAAGGCGGGCTACGGAGGGGGCGTACAATGAGCAGTTCTTC
TRBV5-1,TRBJ2-7,.,.,CASSSTGYEQYF,TGCGCCAGCAGTTCGACTGGCTACGAGCAGTACTTC
TRBV24-1,TRBJ1-2,.,.,CATSDSRETNYGYTF,TGTGCCACCAGTGATTCTAGGGAGACTAACTATGGCTACACCTTC
TRBV21-1,TRBJ2-7,.,.,CASSKSTSDRESYEQYF,TGTGCCAGCAGCAAATCAACCTCGGACAGGGAATCCTACGAGCAGTACTTC
TRBV27,TRBJ2-2,.,TRBD2,CASSLGLAGAFYTGELFF,TGTGCCAGCTCACTGGGGCTAGCGGGAGCGTTTTACACCGGGGAGCTGTTTTTT
TRBV7-2,TRBJ2-1,.,TRBD2,CASSLGTSGATYNEQFF,TGTGCCAGCAGCTTAGGGACTAGCGGGGCTACCTACAATGAGCAGTTCTTC
TRBV5-5,TRBJ1-6,few,.,CASSLEGTRNSPLHF,TGTGCCAGCAGCTTGGAGGGGACACGGAATTCACCCCTCCACTTT
TRBV7-2,TRBJ1-4,.,.,CASSLRARATNEKLFF,TGTGCCAGCAGCTTACGAGCGCGTGCAACTAATGAAAAACTGTTTTTT
TRBV7-2,TRBJ1-4,.,TRBD1,CASSLGQGITNEKLFF,TGTGCCAGCAGCTTAGGACAGGGGATTACTAATGAAAAACTGTTTTTT
TRBV5-6,TRBJ2-2,.,.,CASSYGATKNTGELFF,TGTGCCAGCAGCTATGGGGCGACCAAGAACACCGGGGAGCTGTTTTTT
TRBV7-9,TRBJ2-5,once,.,CASSIDSMSETQYF,TGTGCCAGCAGCATCGACAGTATGTCGGAGACCCAGTACTTC
TRBV18,TRBJ2-2,.,TRBD1,CASSPPRTGVSGELFF,TGTGCCAGCTCACCACCGAGAACAGGGGTGTCCGGGGAGCTGTTTTTT
TRBV30,TRBJ2-7,.,TRBD2,CARAGGSSYEQYF,TGTGCCAGAGCGGGGGGAAGCTCCTACGAGCAGTACTTC